The following is a T cell receptor (beta chain) sequence with its context. Other nucleotide sequences in the sample specify the same CDR3. Here immunoSEQ multiplex PCR was the method, and the copy in TCRdb shows in-frame clones only, minus some. The repertoire holds some 2,500,000 clones, approximately 90% seen once, with roughly 0.34% in the top ten. This sample was included in a study of shared clonotypes between healthy human individuals. The donors, all of them Caucasian adults, lived in Nashville, Tennessee. CD4+ cells yielded CD45RA+ naive and CD45RA-negative memory subsets. Sequenced sample: naive CD4+ T cells from PBMCs. Stated subset: CD45RA+ positively selected. The TCR was taken from a man aged 18 to 30 in good health. Some clones in this sample may be carry-over from other donors' samples.

CDR3 coding DNA: TGTGCCAGCAGTCTATACACCGGGGAGCTGTTTTTT. Residues: CASSLYTGELFF. The rearrangement joins TRBV27 to TRBJ2-2; no reliable D call. V was shortened by 5 bases and J by 3 bases, with 4 bases between the two germline ends. The CDR3 runs to 12 residues. Per germline, CDR1 MNHEY and CDR2 SMNVEV (reference sequence).